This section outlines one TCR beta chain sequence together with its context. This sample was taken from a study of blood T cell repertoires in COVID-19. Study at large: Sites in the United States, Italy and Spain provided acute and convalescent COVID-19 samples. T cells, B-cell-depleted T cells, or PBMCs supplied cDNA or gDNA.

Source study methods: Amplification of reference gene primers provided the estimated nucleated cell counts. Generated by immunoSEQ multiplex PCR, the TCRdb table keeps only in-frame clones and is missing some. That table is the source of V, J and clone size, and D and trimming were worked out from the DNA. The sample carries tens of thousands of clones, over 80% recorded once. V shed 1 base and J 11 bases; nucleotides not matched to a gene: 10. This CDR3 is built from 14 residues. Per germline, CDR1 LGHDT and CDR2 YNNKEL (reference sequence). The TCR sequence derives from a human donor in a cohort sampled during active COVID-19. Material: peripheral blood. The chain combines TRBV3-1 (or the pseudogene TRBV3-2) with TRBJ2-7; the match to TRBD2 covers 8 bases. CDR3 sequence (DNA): TGTGCCAGCAGCCAAGGTGGTAGCGGGGCGACGGAGTACTTC. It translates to CASSQGGSGATEYF.